The 16 T cell receptor beta chains below come from one sample, sequenced in a study of blood T cell repertoires in COVID-19. TCRdb keeps only in-frame clones here, not all; method: immunoSEQ multiplex PCR. The sample shows about 370,000 clones, roughly 90% of them seen only once. Sequencing was carried out using PBMCs or T cells enriched from blood (not recorded which). These receptors were taken from a woman between 40 and 55 years old who had been exposed to COVID-19.

The chain has TRBV24-1 and TRBJ2-1; 8 bases are a match to TRBD2. Losses at the gene ends were 4 bases for V and 4 bases for J; bases not matched to a gene: 11. Germline V gives CDR1 KGHDR, CDR2 SFDVKD. This CDR3 comprises 17 residues. CDR3 in amino acids: CATSDLRVREGYNEQFF. In DNA form, the CDR3 reads TGTGCCACCAGTGACCTCCGGGTCCGGGAGGGATACAATGAGCAGTTCTTC.

The gene calls are TRBV7-2 and TRBJ1-2, with D possibly TRBD1 on 6 matching bases. The length of the CDR3 is 15 residues. Germline CDR1 and CDR2: SGHTA and FQGNSA. V lost 1 base to trimming and J lost 5 bases, with 14 bases between them. CDR3 in DNA: TGTGCCAGCAGCTTAGGTCTAGGGGGAAATTATGGCTACACCTTC. Its protein product is CASSLGLGGNYGYTF.

The chain couples TRBV19 to TRBJ1-4, with TRBD1 matching 7 bases. The length of the CDR3 is 15 residues. V trimming: 5 bases; J trimming: 6 bases; junction bases outside the gene matches: 9. Germline CDR1 reads LNHDA; CDR2 reads SQIVND (reference sequence). Here the CDR3 reads CASSSRDTGDEKLFF. CDR3 bases: TGTGCCAGTAGTTCCCGGGACACAGGGGATGAAAAACTGTTTTTT.

V usage is TRBV7-3 and J usage is TRBJ1-2; TRBD1 might be the D (6 bases). CDR1 and CDR2 from the germline V gene are SGHTA and FQGTGA. The CDR3 extends over 13 amino acids. V lost 4 bases to trimming and J lost 5 bases, with 11 bases between them. The CDR3 nucleotides are TGTGCCAGCAGCTCCCGGGGGGCTTATGGCTACACCTTC. This encodes CASSSRGAYGYTF. The full variable domain, its missing parts supplied by reference TRBV7-3 and TRBJ1-2, is GAGVSQTPSNKVTEKGKYVELRCDPISGHTALYWYRQSLGQGPEFLIYFQGTGAADDSGLPNDRFFAVRPEGSVSTLKIQRTERGDSAVYLCASSSRGAYGYTFGSGTRLTVV.

The chain couples TRBV2 to TRBJ2-5; 9 bases match TRBD2. Germline V CDR1 and CDR2: SNHLY, FYNNEI. The CDR3 has 16 residues. J lost 7 bases, V lost 3 bases, and 12 bases had no gene match. This chain's CDR3 is CASSDPSGEWGTTQYF. The CDR3 coding sequence is TGTGCCAGCAGTGATCCTAGCGGGGAGTGGGGTACGACCCAGTACTTC.

The V and J genes are TRBV10-1 and TRBJ1-5, with D possibly matching TRBD1 (5 bases). Trimming left V 6 bases short and J 4 bases short, with 13 bases between. Germline CDR1 reads WNHNN; CDR2 reads SYGVQD (reference sequence). The CDR3 consists of 14 residues. The CDR3 sequence: CASSPGLMNQPQHF. CDR3 DNA: TGCGCCAGCAGCCCGGGACTAATGAATCAGCCCCAGCATTTT.

The rearrangement uses TRBV11-1 and TRBJ2-5; 11 bases fit TRBD1. The CDR3 has 16 amino acids. Germline V CDR1 and CDR2: SGHAT, FQDESV (reference sequence). The ends lost 5 bases at V and 7 bases at J; junction bases unmatched: 12. CDR3: CASSPRTGGPERTQYF. The CDR3 region has the DNA TGTGCCAGCAGCCCAAGGACAGGGGGCCCGGAAAGGACCCAGTACTTC.

This rearrangement joins TRBV5-1 to TRBJ2-3, with 8 bases that match TRBD2. Germline lookup yields CDR1 SGHRS and CDR2 YFSETQ. The CDR3 runs to 15 residues. J lost 1 base, V lost 4 bases, and 5 bases had no gene match. CDR3 sequence (DNA): TGCGCCAGCAGCCTTCAGACTAGCGGCACAGATACGCAGTATTTT. Amino acids: CASSLQTSGTDTQYF.

This chain uses TRBV30 with TRBJ2-5; 9 bases align to TRBD2. V dropped 3 bases and J dropped 1; count of bases not matched to a gene: 6. CDR3 length: 15 amino acids. CDR1 and CDR2 from the germline V gene are GTSNPN and SVGIG (reference sequence). CDR3 nucleotides: TGTGCCTGGAGGATTAGCGGGGGCGCCCAAGAGACCCAGTACTTC. Amino acids: CAWRISGGAQETQYF.

The gene calls are TRBV9 and TRBJ2-3, with TRBD2 matching 9 bases. The V segment lost 0 bases and the J segment 7 bases; nucleotides outside the gene matches: 6. Germline loops: CDR1 SGDLS, CDR2 YYNGEE. The CDR3 is 15 amino acids. The CDR3 spells CASSVGLAGEHTQYF. For the CDR3, the DNA is TGTGCCAGCAGCGTAGGGTTAGCGGGGGAGCATACGCAGTATTTT.

This chain links TRBV6-5 with TRBJ1-1; D is ambiguous. The CDR3 runs 11 residues. Per germline, CDR1 MNHEY and CDR2 SVGAGI. V gave up 7 bases and J gave up 1 base, with 4 bases separating them. The CDR3 nucleotides read TGTGCCAGCAATAAGAACACTGAAGCTTTCTTT. It specifies CASNKNTEAFF.

This chain uses TRBV27 with TRBJ1-2, with 12 bases identical to TRBD1. J was trimmed by 4 bases and V by 6 bases; bases with no gene match: 18. Per germline, CDR1 MNHEY and CDR2 SMNVEV (reference sequence). CDR3 length: 19 amino acids. The CDR3 loop reads CASSRNPGTGGGWGYGYTF. The DNA of the CDR3 is TGTGCCAGCAGCCGAAACCCCGGGACAGGGGGCGGCTGGGGCTATGGCTACACCTTC.

The rearrangement links TRBV7-9 to TRBJ1-1; the match to TRBD1 covers 7 bases. Per germline, CDR1 SEHNR and CDR2 FQNEAQ (reference sequence). This CDR3 contains 15 residues. Trimming cost V 4 bases and J 1 base; bases outside gene matches: 6. The CDR3 here is CASSSLTGTNTEAFF. The CDR3 DNA reads TGTGCCAGCAGCTCATTGACAGGGACGAACACTGAAGCTTTCTTT.

The J gene is TRBJ2-7, the V gene TRBV5-1; TRBD2 matches 7 bases. The germline V gene has CDR1 SGHRS and CDR2 YFSETQ. The CDR3 is 11 amino acids. The trim removed 6 bases at V and 3 bases at J, leaving 0 bases unmatched. CDR3 residues: CASTGGYEQYF. CDR3 nucleotides: TGCGCCAGCACGGGGGGCTACGAGCAGTACTTC.

This chain joins TRBV9 and TRBJ1-6; possible D gene TRBD1, 5 bases. Trimming stripped 1 base from V and 9 bases from J, with 8 bases between. CDR3 length equals 13 residues. Germline-derived CDR1 and CDR2 are SGDLS and YYNGEE. The CDR3 DNA reads TGTGCCAGCAGCGTACCGGGGGGTTCACCCCTCCACTTT. Translating gives CASSVPGGSPLHF.

The V call is TRBV30, the J call TRBJ1-2; no clear D gene. CDR1 is GTSNPN, CDR2 SVGIG, per germline (reference sequence). This CDR3 comprises 11 residues. The V gene lost 2 bases and the J gene lost 7 bases, with 8 bases spanning the gap. For the CDR3, the DNA is TGTGCCTGGAGTCAGGCCCTTGGCTACACCTTC. Translating it yields CAWSQALGYTF.